Presented here are 17 T cell receptor beta chains from one specimen sequenced in a study of vaccination and CD4 T cells after COVID-19. Their antigens remain unidentified. Sequencing of cultured CD4+ T cell DNA used the Oncomine TCR Beta short-read assay. TCRdb passed the PCR reads through MiXCR, listing each CDR3 protein once. Seen here are 16,000 or so distinct CDR3 sequences, about half observed once, and the top ten hold around 13%. The treatment here: approximately nine-day PBMC culture with coronavirus spike peptide pools or control peptides (ViraFEST assay). The sequenced sample was CD4+ T cells from blood, cultured in vitro. The source of these receptors is a human donor who had recovered from COVID-19.

This sequence joins TRBV7-8 and TRBJ2-3; D might be TRBD1 (6 bases). Trimming removed 5 bases at V and 3 bases at J, with 18 bases between. Germline-derived CDR1 and CDR2 are SGHVS and FQNEAQ. CDR3 length: 16 residues. CDR3 residues: CASSPIAGAVTDTQYF. CDR3 nucleotide sequence: TGTGCCAGCAGCCCTATCGCAGGGGCGGTGACAGATACGCAGTATTTT.

The rearrangement uses TRBV20-1 and TRBJ2-3, with D possibly being TRBD1 (5 bases). CDR1 is DFQATT, CDR2 SNEGSKA, per germline (reference sequence). Trimming shortened V by 1 base and J by 1 base, and 12 bases separated the two germline ends. There are 15 residues in the CDR3. Written as DNA, the CDR3 is TGCAGTGCTAGAGTTATCAGGGTGGGCACAGATACGCAGTATTTT. Protein: CSARVIRVGTDTQYF.

This clonotype was picked up a small number of times. The CDR3 region has the DNA TGTGCCAGCAGTTCCCCCCACAGGGGAGGCAATCAGCCCCAGCATTTT. Its translation: CASSSPHRGGNQPQHF. The chain employs TRBV6-2 or TRBV6-3 and TRBJ1-5, with 7 nucleotides matching TRBD1. The CDR3 contains 16 residues. Losses at the gene ends were 4 bases for V and 2 bases for J; bases not matched to a gene: 8. Germline values: CDR1 MNHEY, CDR2 SVGEGT.

By share, this clonotype ranks as large. V gene TRBV11-3 combines with J gene TRBJ1-1, with unresolved D. V dropped 4 bases and J dropped 3 bases, with 12 bases sitting between them. The CDR3 is 14 residues long. Looked up from germline, CDR1 is SGHNT and CDR2 is YENEEA. CDR3 sequence reads: CASSSRTGDTEAFF. The CDR3 nucleotides read TGTGCCAGCAGCTCTCGGACCGGGGACACTGAAGCTTTCTTT.

This clonotype was seen a handful of times. The V and J genes are TRBV7-3 and TRBJ2-3; D perhaps matches TRBD1 (7 bases). CDR1 and CDR2 (germline): SGHTA, FQGTGA. This CDR3 has 17 amino acids. V dropped 4 bases and J dropped 3 bases, with 20 bases sitting between them. CDR3 nucleotide sequence: TGTGCCAGCAGCTCGGGGGACAGTTACATGAGGACAGATACGCAGTATTTT. This encodes CASSSGDSYMRTDTQYF.

This chain connects TRBV20-1 to TRBJ2-7; D possibly corresponds to TRBD1 (5 bases). Trimming pared 6 bases from V and 7 bases from J, leaving 19 bases between. There are 13 residues in the CDR3. Looked up from germline, CDR1 is DFQATT and CDR2 is SNEGSKA (reference sequence). CDR3 loop: CSARITTRAEQYF. The CDR3 DNA reads TGCAGTGCCCGAATCACCACCAGGGCTGAGCAGTACTTC.

This clonotype was seen more than once but under ten times. The J gene is TRBJ2-2, the V gene TRBV7-6; unclear D gene. The CDR3 extends over 16 amino acids. Trimming pared 6 bases from V and 2 bases from J, leaving 16 bases between. Per germline, CDR1 SGHVS and CDR2 FNYEAQ. DNA of the CDR3: TGTGCCAGCAGTCGATCCCGGACGGGCAACACCGGGGAGCTGTTTTTT. Residues: CASSRSRTGNTGELFF.

This clonotype was observed a handful of times. V and J are TRBV15 and TRBJ2-3; TRBD2 is a possible D gene (6 bases). The CDR3 length is 14 residues. Germline CDR1 LNHNV, CDR2 YYDKDF (reference sequence). Trimming cost V 8 bases and J 1 base, with 13 bases left between them. In DNA form, the CDR3 reads TGTGCCACCCGGGCGGCTAGCGGCACAGATACGCAGTATTTT. It is translated as CATRAASGTDTQYF.

The chain employs TRBV7-9 and TRBJ2-2, with 12 positions matching TRBD2. The CDR3 has 17 residues. Germline lookup yields CDR1 SEHNR and CDR2 FQNEAQ (reference sequence). V was clipped by 4 bases and J by 5 bases; unmatched bases: 8. This CDR3 reads CASSSHTSGRPTGELFF. The CDR3 coding sequence is TGTGCCAGCAGCTCTCATACTAGCGGGAGGCCGACCGGGGAGCTGTTTTTT.

This rearrangement joins TRBV9 to TRBJ2-2; 10 positions match TRBD1. The germline V gene has CDR1 SGDLS and CDR2 YYNGEE. V dropped 5 bases and J dropped 3; count of bases not matched to a gene: 1. The length of the CDR3 is 14 residues. CDR3 amino acids: CASRGQGYTGELFF. The CDR3 region has the DNA TGTGCCAGCAGGGGACAGGGGTACACCGGGGAGCTGTTTTTT.

The chain is built from TRBV4-1 and TRBJ2-3; D not resolved. This CDR3 is 11 amino acids long. Trimming removed 2 bases from V and 5 bases from J, with 2 bases in between. Germline CDR1 and CDR2: MGHRA and YSYEKL. Here the CDR3 DNA reads TGCGCCAGCAGCCAACGAGATACGCAGTATTTT. Protein sequence: CASSQRDTQYF.

Sample share makes this clonotype hyperexpanded. The chain joins TRBV20-1 to TRBJ1-2; D may be TRBD1 (6 bases). Germline CDR1 reads DFQATT; CDR2 reads SNEGSKA (reference sequence). The CDR3 runs 13 residues. V gave up 5 bases and J gave up 4 bases, with 14 bases separating them. The CDR3 sequence is CSAGDKGGYGYTF. The DNA of the CDR3 is TGCAGTGCTGGGGACAAAGGGGGCTATGGCTACACCTTC.

This clonotype occurred a few times. This chain connects TRBV20-1 to TRBJ1-5; TRBD1 is a possible D gene (5 bases). The CDR3 has 13 residues. The V gene lost 3 bases and the J gene lost 0 bases, with 6 bases spanning the gap. Germline V gives CDR1 DFQATT, CDR2 SNEGSKA (reference sequence). CDR3 in amino acids: CSASQGSNQPQHF. CDR3 DNA sequence: TGCAGTGCTAGTCAGGGTAGCAATCAGCCCCAGCATTTT.

The chain joins TRBV21-1 to TRBJ2-6. TRBV21-1 is an annotated pseudogene. The CDR3 runs to 15 residues. The CDR3 spells CASSRAVSGANVLTF. In nucleotides, the CDR3 is TGTGCCAGCAGTCGAGCCGTCTCTGGGGCCAACGTCCTGACTTTC.

The genes are TRBV19 and TRBJ2-7; possible D gene TRBD1, 6 bases. The CDR3 sequence is 14 residues long. The germline gives CDR1 LNHDA, CDR2 SQIVND (reference sequence). V dropped 5 bases and J dropped 1 base, with 12 bases sitting between them. The CDR3 nucleotides read TGTGCCAGTAGTTCCCATGACAGGTCCTACGAGCAGTACTTC. It translates to CASSSHDRSYEQYF.

This clonotype was counted only a few times. The rearrangement uses TRBV27 and TRBJ1-2, with 8 bases identical to TRBD1. The CDR3 loop spans 15 amino acids. Germline V CDR1 and CDR2: MNHEY, SMNVEV (reference sequence). J lost 3 bases, V lost 4 bases, and 7 bases had no gene match. For the CDR3, the DNA is TGTGCCAGCAGTTCAAGGACAGGGATGGACTATGGCTACACCTTC. This translates into CASSSRTGMDYGYTF.

The rearrangement links TRBV19 to TRBJ2-7; perhaps D is TRBD1 or TRBD2 (5 bases each). Germline V gene lookup returns CDR1 LNHDA and CDR2 SQIVND (reference sequence). The CDR3 totals 14 residues. Trimming removed 3 bases from V and 0 bases from J, with 9 bases in between. CDR3 region: CASSIGAVSYEQYF. The CDR3 DNA sequence: TGTGCCAGTAGTATCGGGGCAGTCTCCTACGAGCAGTACTTC.